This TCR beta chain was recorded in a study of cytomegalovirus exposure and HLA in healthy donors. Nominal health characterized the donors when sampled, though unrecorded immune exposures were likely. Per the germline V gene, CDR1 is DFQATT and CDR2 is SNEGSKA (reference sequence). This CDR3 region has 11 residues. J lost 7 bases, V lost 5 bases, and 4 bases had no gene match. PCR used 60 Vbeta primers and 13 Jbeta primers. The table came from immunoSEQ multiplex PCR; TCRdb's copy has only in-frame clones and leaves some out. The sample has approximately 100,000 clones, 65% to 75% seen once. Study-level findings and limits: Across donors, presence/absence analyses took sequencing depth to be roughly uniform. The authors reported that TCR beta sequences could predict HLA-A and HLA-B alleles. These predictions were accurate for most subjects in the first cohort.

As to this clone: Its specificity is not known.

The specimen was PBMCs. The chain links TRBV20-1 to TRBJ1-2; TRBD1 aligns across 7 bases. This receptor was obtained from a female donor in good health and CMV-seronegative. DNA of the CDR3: TGCAGTGCTCCTCAGGGGGGTGGCTACACCTTC. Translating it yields CSAPQGGGYTF.